This T cell receptor beta chain was identified in a study of cytomegalovirus exposure and HLA in healthy donors. Whole-study findings and limits: It was in a later analysis that TCR association rates were seen to vary by HLA locus, highest for DRB1 and lowest for HLA-C. Later analysis revealed greater clonal expansion in HLA-associated TCR beta chains than in equally common others.

Primers included in the PCR were 60 Vbeta and 13 Jbeta primers. TCRdb's table, derived via immunoSEQ multiplex PCR, lists solely in-frame clones and lacks some. The table lists about 190,000 clones, over 75% of them singletons. To note about this clone: Its antigen is not known.

The CDR3 is made up of 20 amino acids. V dropped 0 bases and J dropped 0; count of bases not matched to a gene: 7. The V gene's germline CDR1 is MNHEY and CDR2 SMNVEV (reference sequence). The chain joins TRBV27 to TRBJ2-1, with 14 nucleotides matching TRBD2. This clonotype was obtained from a young man in good health and CMV-seronegative. Sequenced input: PBMCs. The CDR3 DNA is TGTGCCAGCAGTTTATCACCGGGACTAGCGGGGGATAGCTCCTACAATGAGCAGTTCTTC. The encoded protein is CASSLSPGLAGDSSYNEQFF.